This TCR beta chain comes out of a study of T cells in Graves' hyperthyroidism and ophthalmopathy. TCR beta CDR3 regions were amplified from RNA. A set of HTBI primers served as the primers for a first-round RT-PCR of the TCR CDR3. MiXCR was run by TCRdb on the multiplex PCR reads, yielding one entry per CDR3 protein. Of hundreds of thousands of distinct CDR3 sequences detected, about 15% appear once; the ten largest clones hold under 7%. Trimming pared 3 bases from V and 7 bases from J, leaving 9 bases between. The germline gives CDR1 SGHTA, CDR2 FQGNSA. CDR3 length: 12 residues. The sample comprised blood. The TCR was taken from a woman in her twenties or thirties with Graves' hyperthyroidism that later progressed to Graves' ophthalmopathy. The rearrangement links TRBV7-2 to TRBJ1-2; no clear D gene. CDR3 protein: CASSLYAAGYTF. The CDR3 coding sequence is TGTGCCAGCAGCTTGTACGCCGCTGGCTACACCTTC.